This T cell receptor (beta chain) was sequenced during a study of T cell repertoires in cytomegalovirus infection. The wider study: Recently described HLA-C-restricted plus well-studied HLA-B-restricted CMV epitopes were used. Public signatures in TCR beta pointed to CMV infection and matching HLA type.

TCRdb itself ran the reads through MiXCR, one entry per CDR3 protein. In the table there are just over 450,000 distinct CDR3 sequences, approximately 46% of which are singletons. Regarding the study as a whole: Predominance within the ex vivo response was attributable to HLA-C-restricted CMV-specific TCR beta clonotypes. Carriers of CMV and the relevant HLA type were discriminated by public TCR beta frequency.

This clonotype was seen only once. The target antigen is unknown. This CDR3 contains 13 residues. With 4 bases removed from V and 6 bases from J, the gap between germline ends came to 12 bases. The germline CDR1 and CDR2 sequences are SGHTA and FQGNSA. The clonotype originates from a human donor in good health (CMV status not recorded). Some clones in this sample may be carry-over from other donors' samples. The rearrangement uses TRBV7-2 and TRBJ1-1; a weak D match, TRBD1 (5 bases). This material consisted of cultured PBMCs, taken from culture after CMV antigen stimulation. CDR3 protein: CASSSQAGSEAFF. In DNA, the CDR3 is TGTGCCAGCAGCTCACAGGCGGGGTCTGAAGCTTTCTTT.